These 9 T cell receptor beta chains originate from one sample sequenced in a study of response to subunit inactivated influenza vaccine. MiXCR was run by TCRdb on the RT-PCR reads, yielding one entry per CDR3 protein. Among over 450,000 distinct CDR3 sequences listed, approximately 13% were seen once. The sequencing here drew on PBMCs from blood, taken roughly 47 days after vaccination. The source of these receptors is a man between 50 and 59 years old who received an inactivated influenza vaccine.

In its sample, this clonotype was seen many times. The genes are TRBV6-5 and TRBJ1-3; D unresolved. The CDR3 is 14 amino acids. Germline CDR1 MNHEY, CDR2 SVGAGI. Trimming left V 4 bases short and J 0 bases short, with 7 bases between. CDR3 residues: CASSSGSSGNTIYF. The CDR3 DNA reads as TGTGCCAGCAGTTCGGGTAGCTCTGGAAACACCATATATTTT.

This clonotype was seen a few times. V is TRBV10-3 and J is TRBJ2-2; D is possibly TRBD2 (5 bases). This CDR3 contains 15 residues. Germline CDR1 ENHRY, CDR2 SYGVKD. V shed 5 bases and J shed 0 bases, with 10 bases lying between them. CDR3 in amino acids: CAISLTIPNTGELFF. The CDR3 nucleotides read TGTGCCATCAGTCTGACTATCCCGAACACCGGGGAGCTGTTTTTT.

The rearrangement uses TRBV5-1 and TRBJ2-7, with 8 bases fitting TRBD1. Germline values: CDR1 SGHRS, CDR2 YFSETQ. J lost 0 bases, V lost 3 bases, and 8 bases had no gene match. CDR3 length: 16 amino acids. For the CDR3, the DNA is TGCGCCAGCAGCTACGCCGGGACAGGACTCTCCTACGAGCAGTACTTC. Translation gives CASSYAGTGLSYEQYF.

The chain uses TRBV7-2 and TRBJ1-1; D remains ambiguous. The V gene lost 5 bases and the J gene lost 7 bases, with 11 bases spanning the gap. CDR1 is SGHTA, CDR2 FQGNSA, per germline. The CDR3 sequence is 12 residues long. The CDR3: CASSLEPLEAFF. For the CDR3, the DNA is TGTGCCAGCAGCCTCGAACCCCTTGAAGCTTTCTTT.

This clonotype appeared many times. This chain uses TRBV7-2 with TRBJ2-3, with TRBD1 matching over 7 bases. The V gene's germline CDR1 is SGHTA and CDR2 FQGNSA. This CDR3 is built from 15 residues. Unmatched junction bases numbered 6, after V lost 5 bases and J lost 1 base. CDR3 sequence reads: CASSLTGAGTDTQYF. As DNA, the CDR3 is TGTGCCAGCAGCCTAACAGGGGCAGGCACAGATACGCAGTATTTT. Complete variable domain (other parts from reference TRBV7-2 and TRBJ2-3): GAGVSQSPSNKVTEKGKDVELRCDPISGHTALYWYRQSLGQGLEFLIYFQGNSAPDKSGLPSDRFSAERTGGSVSTLTIQRTQQEDSAVYLCASSLTGAGTDTQYFGPGTRLTVL.

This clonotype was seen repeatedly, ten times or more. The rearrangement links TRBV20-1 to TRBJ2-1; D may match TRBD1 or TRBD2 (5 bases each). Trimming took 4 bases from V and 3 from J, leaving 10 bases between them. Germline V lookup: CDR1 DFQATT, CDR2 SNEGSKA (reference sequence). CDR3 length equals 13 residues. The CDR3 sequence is CSANGGVYNEQFF. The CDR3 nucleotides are TGCAGTGCTAATGGGGGTGTCTACAATGAGCAGTTCTTC.

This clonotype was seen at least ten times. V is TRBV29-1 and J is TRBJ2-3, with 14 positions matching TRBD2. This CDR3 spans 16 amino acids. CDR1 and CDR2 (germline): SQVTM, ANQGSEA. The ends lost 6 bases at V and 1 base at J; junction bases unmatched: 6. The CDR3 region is CSVGLAGVGGTDTQYF. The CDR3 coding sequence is TGCAGCGTGGGACTAGCGGGAGTCGGAGGCACAGATACGCAGTATTTT.

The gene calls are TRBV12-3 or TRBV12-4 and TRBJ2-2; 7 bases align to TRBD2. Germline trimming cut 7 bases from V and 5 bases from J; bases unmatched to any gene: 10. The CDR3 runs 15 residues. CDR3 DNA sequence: TGTGCCAGCACCGTTAGTGGGGGAGGGACCGGGGAGCTGTTTTTT. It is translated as CASTVSGGGTGELFF.

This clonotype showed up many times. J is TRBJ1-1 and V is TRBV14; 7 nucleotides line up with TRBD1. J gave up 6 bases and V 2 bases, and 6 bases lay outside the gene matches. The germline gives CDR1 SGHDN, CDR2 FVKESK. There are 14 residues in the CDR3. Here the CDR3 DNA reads TGTGCCAGCAGCCAATCGACAGGGATGGCTGAAGCTTTCTTT. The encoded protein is CASSQSTGMAEAFF.